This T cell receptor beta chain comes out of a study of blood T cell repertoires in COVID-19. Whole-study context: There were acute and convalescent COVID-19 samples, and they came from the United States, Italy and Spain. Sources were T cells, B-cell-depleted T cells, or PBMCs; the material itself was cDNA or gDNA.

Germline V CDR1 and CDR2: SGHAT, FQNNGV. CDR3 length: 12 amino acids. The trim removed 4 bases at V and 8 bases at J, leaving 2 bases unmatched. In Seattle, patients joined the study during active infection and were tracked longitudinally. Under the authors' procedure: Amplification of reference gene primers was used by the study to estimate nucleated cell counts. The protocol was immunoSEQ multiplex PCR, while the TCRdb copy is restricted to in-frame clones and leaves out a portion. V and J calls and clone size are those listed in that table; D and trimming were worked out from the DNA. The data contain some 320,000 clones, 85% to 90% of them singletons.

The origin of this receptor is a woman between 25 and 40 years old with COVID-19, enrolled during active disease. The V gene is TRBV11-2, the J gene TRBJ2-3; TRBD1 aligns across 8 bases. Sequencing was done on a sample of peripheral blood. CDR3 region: CASSSTGATQYF. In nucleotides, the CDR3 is TGTGCCAGCAGCTCGACAGGGGCTACGCAGTATTTT.